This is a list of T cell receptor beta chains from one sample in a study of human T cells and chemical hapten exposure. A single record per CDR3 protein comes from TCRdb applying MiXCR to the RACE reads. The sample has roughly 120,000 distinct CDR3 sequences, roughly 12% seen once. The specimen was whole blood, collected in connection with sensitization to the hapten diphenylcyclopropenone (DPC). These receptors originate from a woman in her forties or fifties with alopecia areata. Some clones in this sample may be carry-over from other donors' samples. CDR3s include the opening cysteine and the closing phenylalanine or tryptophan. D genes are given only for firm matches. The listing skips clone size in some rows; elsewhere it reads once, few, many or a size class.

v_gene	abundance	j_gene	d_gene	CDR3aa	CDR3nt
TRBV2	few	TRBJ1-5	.	CASGLGNQPQHF	TGTGCCAGCGGACTTGGCAATCAGCCCCAGCATTTT
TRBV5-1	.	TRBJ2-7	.	CASSGSYEQYF	TGCGCCAGCAGTGGGAGCTACGAGCAGTACTTC
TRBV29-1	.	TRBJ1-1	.	CSVGSATEAFF	TGCAGCGTTGGCTCGGCGACTGAAGCTTTCTTT
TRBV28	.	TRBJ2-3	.	CASSLISTDTQYF	TGTGCCAGCAGTTTAATCAGCACAGATACGCAGTATTTT
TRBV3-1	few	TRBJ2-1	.	CASSQVAGSYNEQFF	TGTGCCAGCAGCCAAGTCGCGGGCTCCTACAATGAGCAGTTCTTC
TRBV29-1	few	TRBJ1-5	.	CSVDRQNCQPQHF	TGCAGCGTTGATCGGCAAAATTGTCAGCCCCAGCATTTT
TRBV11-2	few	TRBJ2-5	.	CASSLVLGPGETQYF	TGTGCCAGCAGCTTAGTCTTGGGACCTGGGGAGACCCAGTACTTC
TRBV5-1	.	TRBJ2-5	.	CASRPGQPQETQYF	TGCGCCAGCAGGCCGGGACAACCCCAAGAGACCCAGTACTTC
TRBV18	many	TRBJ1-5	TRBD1	CASSLRRDRGGNQPQHF	TGTGCCAGCTCACTACGCCGGGACAGGGGGGGCAATCAGCCCCAGCATTTT
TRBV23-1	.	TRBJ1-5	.	CASAPLESNQPQHF	TGCGCCAGCGCCCCCCTTGAGAGCAATCAGCCCCAGCATTTT
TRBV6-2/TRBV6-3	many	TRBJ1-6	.	CASSSQGSSPLHF	TGTGCCAGCAGTTCACAGGGTAGTTCACCCCTCCACTTT
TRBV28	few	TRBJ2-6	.	CASSSPSANSGANVLTF	TGTGCCAGCAGTTCCCCATCGGCCAACTCTGGGGCCAACGTCCTGACTTTC
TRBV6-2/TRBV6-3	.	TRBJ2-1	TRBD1	CASRIGQGSAFF	TGTGCCAGCAGAATAGGACAGGGGTCGGCGTTCTTC
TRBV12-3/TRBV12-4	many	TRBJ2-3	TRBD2	CASSLQRGGADTQYF	TGTGCCAGCAGTTTACAGCGGGGGGGAGCAGATACGCAGTATTTT
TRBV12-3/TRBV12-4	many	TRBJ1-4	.	CASRGRWGEKLFF	TGTGCCAGCAGGGGTCGTTGGGGCGAAAAACTGTTTTTT
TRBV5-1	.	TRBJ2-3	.	CASSPGPASTDTQYF	TGCGCCAGCAGTCCGGGACCCGCCTCCACAGATACGCAGTATTTT
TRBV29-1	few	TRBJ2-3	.	CSGGDSGTDTQYF	TGCAGCGGGGGGGACAGCGGCACAGATACGCAGTATTTT
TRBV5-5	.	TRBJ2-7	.	CASSPAGLSAYEQYF	TGTGCCAGCAGCCCGGCGGGACTCAGCGCCTACGAGCAGTACTTC
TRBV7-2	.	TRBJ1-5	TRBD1	CASSGRQGGQPQHF	TGTGCCAGCAGCGGTCGACAGGGTGGACAGCCCCAGCATTTT
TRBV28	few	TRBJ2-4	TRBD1	CASRRTGESIQYF	TGTGCCAGCAGGAGGACAGGGGAGAGCATTCAGTACTTC
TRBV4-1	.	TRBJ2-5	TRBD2	CASSQVTSGRAGETQYF	TGCGCCAGCAGCCAAGTAACGAGCGGGAGGGCCGGGGAGACCCAGTACTTC
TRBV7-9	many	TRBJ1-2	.	CAIGPGDYGYTF	TGTGCCATCGGTCCGGGGGACTATGGCTACACCTTC
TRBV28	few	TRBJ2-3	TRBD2	CASSSTWTRRGNPDTQYF	TGTGCCAGCAGTTCGACTTGGACTAGACGGGGTAACCCAGATACGCAGTATTTT
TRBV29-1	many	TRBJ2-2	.	CSVVAGAGELFF	TGCAGCGTTGTGGCAGGGGCCGGGGAGCTGTTTTTT